This T cell receptor (beta chain) was found in a study of T cell clonality in common variable immunodeficiency. General study points: Common variable immunodeficiency TCR beta sequences reportedly had fewer deletions and N-nucleotide insertions.

CDR1 is SGHAT, CDR2 FQNNGV, per germline. This CDR3 is 15 amino acids long. Trimming left V 4 bases short and J 2 bases short, with 12 bases between. This clone was counted at least ten times. Its antigen is not identified. The read terminates 3 residues ahead of where the CDR3 ends, so the germline J gene completes it. The repertoire was sequenced with immunoSEQ multiplex PCR; TCRdb's copy has only in-frame clones and lacks some. This sample has around 39,000 clones, each found more than once. Caucasian heritage predominated among both patients and controls. Donors gave roughly 4.5 to 8.5 ml heparinized peripheral whole blood.

The chain recombines TRBV11-2 with TRBJ2-1; possibly TRBD2 for D (7 bases). The source of this sequence is a person aged 18-69 years in good health. Sequenced sample: peripheral blood mononuclear cells. The sequenced part of the CDR3 DNA is TGTGCCAGCAGCTGGGGGGGCAGAGCCTACAATGAG. Protein product: CASSWGGRAYNE. From start to end, the CDR3 is CASSWGGRAYNEQFF.